Presented here are 26 T cell receptor beta chains from one specimen sequenced in a study of cytomegalovirus exposure and HLA in healthy donors. The PCR made use of 60 Vbeta and 13 Jbeta primers. Data came from immunoSEQ multiplex PCR; TCRdb stores just in-frame clones and leaves some out. The repertoire includes approximately 130,000 clones, roughly 78% of them detected once, and approximately 3.9% sits in the top ten. The sequenced sample was PBMCs. The source of these receptors is a man aged 50 to 59 in good health and CMV-seropositive.

This clone was seen a handful of times. V usage is TRBV19 and J usage is TRBJ2-7, with TRBD1 matching 11 bases. V gave up 7 bases and J gave up 0 bases; unmatched junction bases: 5. Germline CDR1 LNHDA, CDR2 SQIVND (reference sequence). CDR3 length: 15 amino acids. CDR3 residues: CASTGQGASSYEQYF. CDR3 sequence (DNA): TGTGCCAGTACCGGACAGGGGGCCAGCTCCTACGAGCAGTACTTC. Based on the CDR3 plus reference TRBV19 and TRBJ2-7, the full variable domain is DGGITQSPKYLFRKEGQNVTLSCEQNLNHDAMYWYRQDPGQGLRLIYYSQIVNDFQKGDIAEGYSVSREKKESFPLTVTSAQKNPTAFYLCASTGQGASSYEQYFGPGTRLTVT.

The chain has TRBV18 and TRBJ1-4, with 7 bases lining up with TRBD1. V lost 3 bases and J lost 3; bases outside the gene matches: 4. The CDR3 spans 15 residues. Germline lookup yields CDR1 KGHSH and CDR2 LQKENI. CDR3 sequence (DNA): TGTGCCAGCTCACCTTCGGGGACAGCTAATGAAAAACTGTTTTTT. It translates to CASSPSGTANEKLFF.

V and J are TRBV9 and TRBJ2-1, with a possible D match to TRBD1 (6 bases). CDR1 is SGDLS, CDR2 YYNGEE, per germline. This CDR3 has 16 residues. The ends were cut back, 3 bases at V and 5 bases at J, with 18 bases in the middle. The CDR3 coding sequence is TGTGCCAGCAGCGCCCAAGACAGGAAATGGGACAATGAGCAGTTCTTC. Translated: CASSAQDRKWDNEQFF. The full variable domain, completed using reference TRBV9 and TRBJ2-1, is DSGVTQTPKHLITATGQRVTLRCSPRSGDLSVYWYQQSLDQGLQFLIQYYNGEERAKGNILERFSAQQFPDLHSELNLSSLELGDSALYFCASSAQDRKWDNEQFFGPGTRLTVL.

The chain has TRBV18 and TRBJ2-1; the match to TRBD2 covers 9 bases. Germline V gene lookup returns CDR1 KGHSH and CDR2 LQKENI. With 2 bases clipped from V and 7 bases from J, the junction kept 6 bases outside the gene matches. This CDR3 comprises 15 residues. CDR3 protein: CASSPSLAGPNEQFF. The CDR3 DNA reads TGTGCCAGCTCACCATCCCTAGCGGGGCCTAATGAGCAGTTCTTC.

The J gene is TRBJ1-1, the V gene TRBV10-3, with TRBD1 as a possible D gene (6 bases). The CDR3 consists of 14 residues. V was cut by 2 bases and J by 4 bases, with 11 bases left in between. Germline V gene sequence: CDR1 ENHRY, CDR2 SYGVKD. The CDR3 region has the DNA TGTGCCATCAGTGAGGGGGGCGAGGGCACTGAAGCTTTCTTT. Translated: CAISEGGEGTEAFF.

This clone has just one count. The chain has TRBV9 and TRBJ1-1; D call uncertain. Trimming removed 0 bases at V and 1 base at J, with 7 bases between. CDR3 length: 14 amino acids. The germline gives CDR1 SGDLS, CDR2 YYNGEE. As DNA, the CDR3 is TGTGCCAGCAGCGTAGGCGCGGCGAACACTGAAGCTTTCTTT. Translation gives CASSVGAANTEAFF.

This clone was seen a handful of times. The chain recombines TRBV5-8 with TRBJ2-1; 7 nucleotides line up with TRBD2. V gave up 3 bases and J gave up 4 bases; unmatched junction bases: 13. CDR1 is SGHTS and CDR2 is YDEGEE in the germline V gene. This CDR3 has 17 residues. The DNA of the CDR3 is TGTGCCAGCAGCTCCTCCCGGCAGGGACTAATGTACAATGAGCAGTTCTTC. This sequence encodes CASSSSRQGLMYNEQFF. Using reference TRBV5-8 and TRBJ2-1 for the parts outside the CDR3, the full variable domain is EAGVTQSPTHLIKTRGQQATLRCSPISGHTSVYWYQQALGLGLQFLLWYDEGEERNRGNFPPRFSGRQFPNYSSELNVNALELEDSALYLCASSSSRQGLMYNEQFFGPGTRLTVL.

This clone has just a few counts. The V and J genes are TRBV27 and TRBJ2-5; the match to TRBD2 covers 11 bases. Per the germline V gene, CDR1 is MNHEY and CDR2 is SMNVEV (reference sequence). The CDR3 totals 16 residues. V dropped 8 bases and J dropped 5; count of bases not matched to a gene: 13. Here the CDR3 DNA reads TGTGCCAGCGCCCCTTGGACGACTAGCGGGGAGGAGACCCAGTACTTC. Translating gives CASAPWTTSGEETQYF.

This clone turned up a few times. The chain is built from TRBV27 and TRBJ1-1, with 7 bases aligning to TRBD1. The trim removed 2 bases at V and 4 bases at J, leaving 7 bases unmatched. The CDR3 runs to 15 residues. The germline V gene encodes CDR1 MNHEY and CDR2 SMNVEV (reference sequence). The CDR3 sequence is CASSLRAGGFTEAFF. The CDR3 DNA reads TGTGCCAGCAGTTTACGGGCAGGGGGATTCACTGAAGCTTTCTTT.

V is TRBV12-5 and J is TRBJ2-7; perhaps TRBD1 as D (5 bases). Germline CDR1 and CDR2: LGHNT and FRNRAP. Between the trimmed V and J ends, which lost 0 bases and 2 bases, there was a span of 14 bases. CDR3 length equals 16 residues. In DNA, the CDR3 is TGTGCTAGTGGTTTGGTACTGTCCAGGGAACCCTACGAGCAGTACTTC. This sequence encodes CASGLVLSREPYEQYF. Based on the CDR3 plus reference TRBV12-5 and TRBJ2-7, the full variable domain is DARVTQTPRHKVTEMGQEVTMRCQPILGHNTVFWYRQTMMQGLELLAYFRNRAPLDDSGMPKDRFSAEMPDATLATLKIQPSEPRDSAVYFCASGLVLSREPYEQYFGPGTRLTVT.

The rearrangement joins TRBV27 to TRBJ1-1; TRBD1 might be the D (6 bases). V lost 7 bases and J 7 bases, leaving 10 bases between the germline ends. The CDR3 covers 11 residues. Germline V gene sequence: CDR1 MNHEY, CDR2 SMNVEV (reference sequence). The CDR3 bases are TGTGCCAGCACCCAAGGGGGTGAAGCTTTCTTT. It specifies CASTQGGEAFF.

The CDR3 nucleotides are TGTGCCAGTAGTAACCGGGACAAGAACACCGGGGAGCTGTTTTTT. This sequence encodes CASSNRDKNTGELFF. The chain has TRBV19 and TRBJ2-2; D possibly corresponds to TRBD1 (6 bases). This CDR3 spans 15 amino acids. With 4 bases removed from V and 1 base from J, the gap between germline ends came to 10 bases. CDR1 and CDR2 (germline): LNHDA, SQIVND (reference sequence). Complete variable domain (other parts from reference TRBV19 and TRBJ2-2): DGGITQSPKYLFRKEGQNVTLSCEQNLNHDAMYWYRQDPGQGLRLIYYSQIVNDFQKGDIAEGYSVSREKKESFPLTVTSAQKNPTAFYLCASSNRDKNTGELFFGEGSRLTVL.

This clone was observed a single time. The genes are TRBV27 and TRBJ2-5, with D tentatively TRBD2 (5 bases). Between the trimmed V and J ends, which lost 6 bases and 5 bases, there was a span of 13 bases. Germline-derived CDR1 and CDR2 are MNHEY and SMNVEV (reference sequence). This CDR3 is built from 13 residues. CDR3 amino acids: CASRMDRGETQYF. CDR3 nucleotide sequence: TGTGCCAGCAGAATGGACCGAGGGGAGACCCAGTACTTC.

This clone was seen repeatedly, ten times or more. V usage is TRBV2 and J usage is TRBJ1-5, with a possible D match to TRBD1 (5 bases). The germline gives CDR1 SNHLY, CDR2 FYNNEI. The CDR3 runs 11 residues. V lost 7 bases to trimming and J lost 12 bases, with 13 bases between them. DNA of the CDR3: TGTGCCAGCATGGGGGGAAAGATCCAGCATTTT. Translation gives CASMGGKIQHF.

This chain connects TRBV27 to TRBJ2-5; TRBD2 matches at 7 bases. The DNA end favors TRBJ2-7, so the J call may be wrong. In germline, CDR1 is MNHEY, CDR2 SMNVEV (reference sequence). This CDR3 comprises 14 residues. CDR3 residues: CASSLSGGGYEQYF. The CDR3 coding sequence is TGTGCCAGCAGTTTATCGGGGGGGGGTTACGAGCAGTACTTC.

This clone was recorded a few times. One junction end disagrees with the germline gene, perhaps due to a read error. V gene TRBV5-4 combines with J gene TRBJ1-1; D uncertain. The germline CDR1 and CDR2 sequences are SGHNT and YYREEE (reference sequence). The CDR3 is 14 residues long. The DNA of the CDR3 is TGCGCCAGCAGCCAAGAGTCGGGAGGCACTGAAGCTTTCTTT. The encoded protein is CASSQESGGTEAFF.

The V gene is TRBV27, the J gene TRBJ1-1, with a possible D match to TRBD1 (5 bases). V was pared by 3 bases and J by 8 bases, with 16 bases between. Germline V gene sequence: CDR1 MNHEY, CDR2 SMNVEV (reference sequence). The CDR3 extends over 14 amino acids. CDR3 in amino acids: CASSFQGFGQEAFF. CDR3 DNA sequence: TGTGCCAGCAGTTTTCAGGGTTTTGGACAAGAAGCTTTCTTT.

The genes are TRBV7-2 and TRBJ1-5, with 8 bases lining up with TRBD1. Germline lookup yields CDR1 SGHTA and CDR2 FQGNSA. The trim removed 2 bases at V and 2 bases at J, leaving 2 bases unmatched. This CDR3 contains 15 residues. The CDR3 spells CASSLKTGGNQPQHF. CDR3 nucleotide sequence: TGTGCCAGCAGCTTAAAGACAGGGGGCAATCAGCCCCAGCATTTT.

V is TRBV15 and J is TRBJ2-7; 7 bases are a match to TRBD2. CDR1 LNHNV and CDR2 YYDKDF come from the germline V gene (reference sequence). Trimming at V came to 0 bases and at J to 0 bases, leaving 8 bases not matched to a gene. The CDR3 length is 17 residues. Written as DNA, the CDR3 is TGTGCCACCAGCAGAGATGCAGGGCGGGGGAGCTCCTACGAGCAGTACTTC. It specifies CATSRDAGRGSSYEQYF.

This sequence joins TRBV2 and TRBJ1-5; 10 bases are a match to TRBD1. CDR1 is SNHLY and CDR2 is FYNNEI in the germline V gene. Losses at the gene ends were 4 bases for V and 6 bases for J; bases not matched to a gene: 12. The CDR3 consists of 17 residues. The CDR3, as DNA: TGTGCCAGCAGTGGGACAGGGGGGACAGGAGGTGGTCAGCCCCAGCATTTT. Its translation: CASSGTGGTGGGQPQHF.

This clone was detected only once. The V and J genes are TRBV9 and TRBJ2-1; no firm D call. V was trimmed by 4 bases and J by 7 bases, leaving 9 bases between them. The CDR3 totals 12 residues. Germline CDR1 and CDR2: SGDLS and YYNGEE. CDR3 region: CASSPLVNEQFF. The CDR3 DNA is TGTGCCAGCAGCCCTCTAGTTAATGAGCAGTTCTTC.

The chain carries TRBV19 and TRBJ2-7; 9 nucleotides agree with TRBD2. V lost 3 bases and J lost 4; bases outside the gene matches: 7. The CDR3 extends over 15 amino acids. Germline-derived CDR1 and CDR2 are LNHDA and SQIVND (reference sequence). The CDR3 nucleotides read TGTGCCAGTAGTATGCAGAGCGGGGGGCGGTACGAGCAGTACTTC. Amino acids: CASSMQSGGRYEQYF.

The rearrangement uses TRBV19 and TRBJ2-7; TRBD1 matches at 9 bases. The CDR3 runs 14 residues. With V trimmed by 6 bases and J by 2 bases, 5 bases remained unmatched. Germline CDR1 and CDR2: LNHDA and SQIVND (reference sequence). Here the CDR3 reads CASSHRGRTYEQYF. CDR3 sequence (DNA): TGTGCCAGTAGCCACAGGGGGCGTACCTACGAGCAGTACTTC.

The V call is TRBV5-4, the J call TRBJ2-1; 9 bases agree with TRBD2. CDR1 and CDR2 (germline): SGHNT, YYREEE (reference sequence). CDR3 length: 20 amino acids. With 3 bases clipped from V and 10 bases from J, the junction kept 26 bases outside the gene matches. CDR3 sequence: CASSSPTSTSGFLRVGEQFF. CDR3 nucleotide sequence: TGTGCCAGCAGCTCGCCAACATCGACTAGCGGTTTCTTAAGAGTGGGGGAGCAGTTCTTC.

This clone was seen a single time. The genes are TRBV15 and TRBJ2-2, with 7 bases fitting TRBD1. Per the germline V gene, CDR1 is LNHNV and CDR2 is YYDKDF (reference sequence). J lost 0 bases, V lost 3 bases, and 4 bases had no gene match. CDR3 length: 16 residues. The CDR3 sequence is CATSRRGTANTGELFF. For the CDR3, the DNA is TGTGCCACCAGCAGGAGGGGGACAGCGAACACCGGGGAGCTGTTTTTT.

The rearrangement links TRBV11-2 to TRBJ1-4, with 8 bases identical to TRBD1. After removal of 5 bases from V and 8 bases from J, the junction contained 10 bases not matched to a gene. The germline V gene encodes CDR1 SGHAT and CDR2 FQNNGV. The CDR3 is made up of 15 amino acids. The CDR3 nucleotides are TGTGCCAGCAGCCCCGGGGACAGGTGGAACGAAAAACTGTTTTTT. This encodes CASSPGDRWNEKLFF.